A selection of T cell receptor beta chains follows, all from one sample in a study of blood T cell repertoires in COVID-19. The repertoire was sequenced with immunoSEQ multiplex PCR; TCRdb's copy has only in-frame clones and lacks some. The data show about 62,000 clones, with roughly 85% seen just once and 1.3% held by the top ten. The sequenced sample consisted of peripheral blood. These receptor sequences come from a woman of 80 years or more with acute or convalescent COVID-19. The CDR3 runs from the conserved cysteine through the conserved F or W. A D gene is named only where the DNA matches it firmly. Where a row states a size, it is once, few, many or the class of an expanded clone; other rows omit it.

v_call,d_call,j_call,clone_size,cdr3_aa,cdr3_nt
TRBV11-2,NA,TRBJ2-1,NA,CASSETSRHLMQFF,TGTGCCAGCAGCGAGACTAGTCGGCACCTCATGCAGTTCTTC
TRBV11-1,NA,TRBJ2-3,NA,CASRRVIQGLVDTQYF,TGTGCCAGCAGGAGAGTGATCCAGGGCCTCGTGGATACGCAGTATTTT
TRBV11-3,NA,TRBJ2-3,once,CASSLGRVELTQYF,TGTGCCAGCAGCTTGGGCAGGGTAGAGCTTACGCAGTATTTT
TRBV5-1,TRBD1,TRBJ2-2,once,CASSSMTGGTGELFF,TGCGCCAGCAGCTCCATGACAGGGGGCACCGGGGAGCTGTTTTTT
TRBV7-9,TRBD1,TRBJ2-5,NA,CASRDRVRETQYF,TGTGCCAGCAGGGACAGGGTCAGGGAGACCCAGTACTTC
TRBV5-1,NA,TRBJ1-2,NA,CASSQGQHGYTF,TGCGCCAGCAGCCAAGGACAGCACGGCTACACCTTC
TRBV5-6,NA,TRBJ1-5,once,CASSLGRYNQPQHF,TGTGCCAGCAGCTTGGGCAGGTACAATCAGCCCCAGCATTTT
TRBV3-1/TRBV3-2,NA,TRBJ1-3,NA,CASRPQGSGNTIYF,TGTGCCAGTCGCCCCCAGGGATCTGGAAACACCATATATTTT
TRBV9,NA,TRBJ2-7,NA,CASSVGWGRDEQYF,TGTGCCAGCAGCGTAGGCTGGGGGCGCGACGAGCAGTACTTC
TRBV7-3,TRBD1,TRBJ2-6,NA,CASSPGQGNGANVLTF,TGTGCCAGCAGCCCGGGACAGGGGAATGGGGCCAACGTCCTGACTTTC
TRBV2,NA,TRBJ2-7,few,CASSYNAAGYEQYF,TGTGCCAGCAGTTACAACGCGGCCGGCTACGAGCAGTACTTC
TRBV19,NA,TRBJ1-1,NA,CASRAGKGQTNTEAFF,TGTGCCAGTAGGGCGGGAAAAGGGCAGACGAACACTGAAGCTTTCTTT
TRBV27,NA,TRBJ1-5,NA,CASSPREEAQPQHF,TGTGCCAGCAGTCCCAGGGAGGAAGCCCAGCCCCAGCATTTT